Sequencing of this T cell receptor (beta chain) was carried out in a study of cytomegalovirus exposure and HLA in healthy donors. In its sample, this clone was seen a few times. The CDR3 totals 12 residues. V was pared by 2 bases and J by 3 bases, with 6 bases between. Germline CDR1 SGHNT, CDR2 YYREEE (reference sequence). The PCR had 60 Vbeta and 13 Jbeta primers. Sequencing was performed with immunoSEQ multiplex PCR; in TCRdb, only in-frame clones are kept and a portion is missing. This table holds 150,000 to 200,000 clones, around two thirds found once. The sequence was collected from a man in his forties in good health and CMV-seronegative. Sequenced: PBMCs. The gene calls are TRBV5-4 and TRBJ2-7, with no clear D. CDR3 sequence reads: CASSFSGYEQYF. In DNA form, the CDR3 reads TGTGCCAGCAGCTTCTCCGGCTACGAGCAGTACTTC.